Described below is a single T cell receptor (beta chain) sequence and its context. Its antigen is still unknown. 13 Jbeta primers and 60 Vbeta primers were used for the PCR. Measured with immunoSEQ multiplex PCR; TCRdb has only the in-frame clones, and not every one. The sample holds about 190,000 clones, roughly 88% seen once. This sample was taken from a study of cytomegalovirus exposure and HLA in healthy donors. Study observations and caveats: Later, an analysis found that common viral pathogens appeared to be linked with several of the most significant clusters. Rare sequences made up most TCRs, while some public TCRs were found in many donors. Cytomegalovirus status, reportedly, was diagnosed with high specificity and sensitivity by the classifier.

The sample taken for sequencing was PBMCs. The sequence derives from a boy aged 2-15 years in good health and CMV-seronegative.

CDR3 sequence (DNA): TGCGCCAGCAGCCAAGTCGGGCAGGACAGCTCCTATAATTCACCCCTCCACTTT. Its protein is CASSQVGQDSSYNSPLHF. V gene TRBV4-3 combines with J gene TRBJ1-6; TRBD1 might be the D (6 bases). This CDR3 has 18 residues. Germline lookup yields CDR1 LGHNA and CDR2 YSLEER. V was clipped by 1 base and J by 0 bases, with 13 bases between them.